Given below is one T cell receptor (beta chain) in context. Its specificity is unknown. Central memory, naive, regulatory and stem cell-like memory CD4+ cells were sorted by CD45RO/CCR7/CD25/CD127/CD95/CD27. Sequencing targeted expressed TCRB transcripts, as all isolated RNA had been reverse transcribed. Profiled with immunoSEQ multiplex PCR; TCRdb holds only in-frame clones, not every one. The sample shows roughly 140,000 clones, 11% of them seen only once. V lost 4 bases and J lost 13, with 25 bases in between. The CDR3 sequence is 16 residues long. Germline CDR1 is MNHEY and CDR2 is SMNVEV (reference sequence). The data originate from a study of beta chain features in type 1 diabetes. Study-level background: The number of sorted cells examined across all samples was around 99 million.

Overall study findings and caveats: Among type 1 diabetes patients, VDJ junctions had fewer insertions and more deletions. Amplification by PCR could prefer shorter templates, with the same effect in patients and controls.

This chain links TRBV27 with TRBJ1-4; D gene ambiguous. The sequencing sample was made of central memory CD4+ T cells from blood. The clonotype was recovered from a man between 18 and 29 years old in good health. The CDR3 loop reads CASSSLGRGGMKGLFF. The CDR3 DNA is TGTGCCAGCAGTTCCCTCGGTCGAGGAGGAATGAAGGGACTGTTTTTT.